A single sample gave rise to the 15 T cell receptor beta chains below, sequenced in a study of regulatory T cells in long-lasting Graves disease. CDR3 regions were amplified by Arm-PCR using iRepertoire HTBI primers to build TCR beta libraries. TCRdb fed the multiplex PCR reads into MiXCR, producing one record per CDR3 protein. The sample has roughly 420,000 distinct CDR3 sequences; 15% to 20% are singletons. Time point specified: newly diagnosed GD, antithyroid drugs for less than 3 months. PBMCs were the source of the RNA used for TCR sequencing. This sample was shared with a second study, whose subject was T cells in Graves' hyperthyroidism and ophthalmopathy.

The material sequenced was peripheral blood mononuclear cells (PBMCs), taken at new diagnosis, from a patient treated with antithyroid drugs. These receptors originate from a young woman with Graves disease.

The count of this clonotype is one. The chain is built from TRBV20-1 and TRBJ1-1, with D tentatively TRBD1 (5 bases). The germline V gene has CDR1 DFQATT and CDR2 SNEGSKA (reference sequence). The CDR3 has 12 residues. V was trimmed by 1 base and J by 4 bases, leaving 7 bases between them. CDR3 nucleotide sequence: TGCAGTGCTAGAGTGGGGGGCACTGAAGCTTTCTTT. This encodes CSARVGGTEAFF.

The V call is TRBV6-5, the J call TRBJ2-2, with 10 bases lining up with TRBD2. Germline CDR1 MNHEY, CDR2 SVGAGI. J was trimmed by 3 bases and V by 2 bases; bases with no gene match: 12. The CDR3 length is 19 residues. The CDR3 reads CASSYTPPLAGVDTGELFF. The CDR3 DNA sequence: TGTGCCAGCAGTTACACACCCCCCCTAGCGGGAGTTGACACCGGGGAGCTGTTTTTT.

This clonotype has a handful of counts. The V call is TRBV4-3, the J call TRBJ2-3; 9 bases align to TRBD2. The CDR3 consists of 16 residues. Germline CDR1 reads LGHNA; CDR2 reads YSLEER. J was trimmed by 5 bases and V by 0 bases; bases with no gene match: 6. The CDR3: CASSQDWREGGDTQYF. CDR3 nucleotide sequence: TGCGCCAGCAGCCAAGATTGGCGGGAGGGCGGAGATACGCAGTATTTT.

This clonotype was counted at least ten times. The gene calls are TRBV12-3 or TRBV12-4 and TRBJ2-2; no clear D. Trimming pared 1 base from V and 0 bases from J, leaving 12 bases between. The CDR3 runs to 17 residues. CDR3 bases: TGTGCCAGCAGTTTAGTTGTTTGGGCCTCGAACACCGGGGAGCTGTTTTTT. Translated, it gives CASSLVVWASNTGELFF.

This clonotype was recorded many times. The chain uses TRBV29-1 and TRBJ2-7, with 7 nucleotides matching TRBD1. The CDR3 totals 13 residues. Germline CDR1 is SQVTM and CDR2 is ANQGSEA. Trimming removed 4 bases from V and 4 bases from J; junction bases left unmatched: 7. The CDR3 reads CSVGTDRDYEQYF. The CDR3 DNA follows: TGCAGCGTTGGGACCGACAGGGATTACGAGCAGTACTTC.

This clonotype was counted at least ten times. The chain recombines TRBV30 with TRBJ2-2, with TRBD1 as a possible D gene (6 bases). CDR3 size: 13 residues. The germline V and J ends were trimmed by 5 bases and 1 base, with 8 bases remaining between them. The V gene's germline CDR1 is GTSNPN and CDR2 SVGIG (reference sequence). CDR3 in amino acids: CAWEGVNTGELFF. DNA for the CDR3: TGTGCCTGGGAGGGGGTGAACACCGGGGAGCTGTTTTTT.

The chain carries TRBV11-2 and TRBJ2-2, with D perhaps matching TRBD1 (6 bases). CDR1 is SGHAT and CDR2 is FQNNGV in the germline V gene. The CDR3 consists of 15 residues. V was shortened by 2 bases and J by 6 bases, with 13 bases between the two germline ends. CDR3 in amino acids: CASSLRSQGPGELFF. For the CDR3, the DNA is TGTGCCAGCAGCTTACGATCACAGGGACCCGGGGAGCTGTTTTTT.

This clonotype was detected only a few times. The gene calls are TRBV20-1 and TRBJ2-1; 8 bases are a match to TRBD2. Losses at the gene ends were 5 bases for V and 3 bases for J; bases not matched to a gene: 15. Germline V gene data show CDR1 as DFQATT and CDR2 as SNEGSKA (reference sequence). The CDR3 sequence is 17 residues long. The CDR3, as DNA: TGCAGTGCTCCGGACCCAATCGGGAGGGGGGGCTACAATGAGCAGTTCTTC. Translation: CSAPDPIGRGGYNEQFF.

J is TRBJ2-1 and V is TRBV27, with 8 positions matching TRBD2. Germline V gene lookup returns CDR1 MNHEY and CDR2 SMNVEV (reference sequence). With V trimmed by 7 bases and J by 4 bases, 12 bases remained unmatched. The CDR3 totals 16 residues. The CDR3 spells CASTRLAERGYNEQFF. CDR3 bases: TGTGCCAGCACCCGTCTAGCGGAGCGGGGGTACAATGAGCAGTTCTTC.

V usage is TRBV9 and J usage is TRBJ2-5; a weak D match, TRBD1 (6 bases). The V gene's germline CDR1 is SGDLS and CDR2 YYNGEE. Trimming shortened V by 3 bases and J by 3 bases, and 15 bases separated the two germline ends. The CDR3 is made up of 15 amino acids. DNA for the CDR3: TGTGCCAGCAGCGGGGGGACACTCGGGAAAGAGACCCAGTACTTC. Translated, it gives CASSGGTLGKETQYF.

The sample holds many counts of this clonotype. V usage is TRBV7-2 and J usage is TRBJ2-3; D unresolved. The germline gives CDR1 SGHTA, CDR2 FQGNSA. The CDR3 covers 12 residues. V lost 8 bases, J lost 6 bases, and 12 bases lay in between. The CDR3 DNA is TGTGCCAGCTCCACGGGTCCGGATACGCAGTATTTT. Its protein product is CASSTGPDTQYF.

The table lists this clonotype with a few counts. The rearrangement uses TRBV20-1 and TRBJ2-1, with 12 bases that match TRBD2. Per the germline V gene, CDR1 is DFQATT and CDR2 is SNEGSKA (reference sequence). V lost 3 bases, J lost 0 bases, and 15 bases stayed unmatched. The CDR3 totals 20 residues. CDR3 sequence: CSASDLGLAGPLSSYNEQFF. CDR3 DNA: TGCAGTGCTAGTGATCTGGGACTAGCGGGTCCCTTGAGCTCCTACAATGAGCAGTTCTTC.

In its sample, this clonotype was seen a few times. The CDR3 spells CASSPQLSGSRSYEQYF. The CDR3 DNA reads as TGTGCCAGCTCACCTCAGCTTAGCGGGAGTCGATCCTACGAGCAGTACTTC. The chain recombines TRBV18 with TRBJ2-7; 9 positions match TRBD2. CDR3 length: 17 amino acids. Unmatched junction bases numbered 10, after V lost 3 bases and J lost 1 base. Germline V gene sequence: CDR1 KGHSH, CDR2 LQKENI.

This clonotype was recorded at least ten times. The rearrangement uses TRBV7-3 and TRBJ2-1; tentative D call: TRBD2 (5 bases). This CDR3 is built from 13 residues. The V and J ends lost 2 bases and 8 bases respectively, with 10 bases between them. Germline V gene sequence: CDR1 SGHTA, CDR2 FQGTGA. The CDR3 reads CASSLRRRDEQFF. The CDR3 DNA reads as TGTGCCAGCAGCTTACGAAGGCGGGATGAGCAGTTCTTC.

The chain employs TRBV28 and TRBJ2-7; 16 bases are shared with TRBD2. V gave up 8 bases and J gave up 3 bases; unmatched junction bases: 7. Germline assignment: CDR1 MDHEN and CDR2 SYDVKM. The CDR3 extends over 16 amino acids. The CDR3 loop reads CASLSGTSGRGYEQYF. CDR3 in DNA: TGTGCCAGCCTGTCAGGGACTAGCGGGAGGGGCTACGAGCAGTACTTC.